Listed below are T cell receptor beta chains from one sample, sequenced in a study of blood T cells in healthy people across ages. Using its own MiXCR run on the 5' RACE reads, TCRdb lists one record per CDR3 protein. The profile shows around 1,800,000 distinct CDR3 sequences, around 40% of them singletons. The specimen sequenced was blood. The origin of the receptors is a human donor in good health. The CDR3 runs from the conserved cysteine through the conserved F or W. Fields, in order: D gene, J gene, clone size, V gene, CDR3 DNA, CDR3 protein. D genes are given only for firm matches. Some rows mark clone size as missing; the rest say once, few, many or name a class of expanded clone.

d_call: NA
j_call: TRBJ1-1
clone_size: NA
v_call: TRBV4-1
cdr3_nt: TGCGCCAGCAGCCAAGAAGGGGTAAGCACTGAAGCTTTCTTT
cdr3_aa: CASSQEGVSTEAFF

d_call: NA
j_call: TRBJ2-7
clone_size: once
v_call: TRBV6-2/TRBV6-3
cdr3_nt: TGTGCCAGCAGTTACTCAAATCAGGGGTTGGACTACGAGCAGTACTTC
cdr3_aa: CASSYSNQGLDYEQYF

d_call: NA
j_call: TRBJ1-6
clone_size: NA
v_call: TRBV5-1
cdr3_nt: TGCGCCAGCAGCTTCCAACAGGGTGAGCCCCTCCACTTT
cdr3_aa: CASSFQQGEPLHF

d_call: NA
j_call: TRBJ1-2
clone_size: many
v_call: TRBV6-1
cdr3_nt: TGTGCCAGCAGTACCTCTCCCACCTCCGGGACTGAGGGAAGTGGCTACACCTTC
cdr3_aa: CASSTSPTSGTEGSGYTF

d_call: NA
j_call: TRBJ2-3
clone_size: NA
v_call: TRBV12-3/TRBV12-4
cdr3_nt: TGTGCCAGCAGTCATCCGACTAGGCGAGATACGCAGTATTTT
cdr3_aa: CASSHPTRRDTQYF

d_call: NA
j_call: TRBJ1-4
clone_size: few
v_call: TRBV7-9
cdr3_nt: TGTGCCAGCAGCCCGTTACACAGCAAGGAAAAACTGTTTTTT
cdr3_aa: CASSPLHSKEKLFF

d_call: NA
j_call: TRBJ1-2
clone_size: NA
v_call: TRBV29-1
cdr3_nt: TGCAGCGGCGAAGATGAGAGATTAGCTAACTATGGCTACACCTTC
cdr3_aa: CSGEDERLANYGYTF

d_call: TRBD1
j_call: TRBJ1-1
clone_size: NA
v_call: TRBV28
cdr3_nt: TGTGCCAGCAGTCTCCGACAGGGAGTTAGTTTCTTT
cdr3_aa: CASSLRQGVSFF

d_call: NA
j_call: TRBJ2-6
clone_size: few
v_call: TRBV12-3/TRBV12-4
cdr3_nt: TGTGCCAGCACTCCGGTTAGGTACTCTGGGGCCAACGTCCTGACTTTC
cdr3_aa: CASTPVRYSGANVLTF

d_call: TRBD1
j_call: TRBJ2-7
clone_size: few
v_call: TRBV5-5
cdr3_nt: TGTGCCAGCAGCTTGGGGGCGGACAGGGCGGGCGAGCAGTACTTC
cdr3_aa: CASSLGADRAGEQYF

d_call: NA
j_call: TRBJ2-3
clone_size: many
v_call: TRBV27
cdr3_nt: TGTGCCAGCAGTTTTGGATCAGATACGCAGTATTTT
cdr3_aa: CASSFGSDTQYF

d_call: NA
j_call: TRBJ1-2
clone_size: few
v_call: TRBV6-6
cdr3_nt: TGTGCCAGCAGTTACACGGAGGGGACTAACTATGGCTACACCTTC
cdr3_aa: CASSYTEGTNYGYTF

d_call: TRBD1
j_call: TRBJ2-5
clone_size: NA
v_call: TRBV7-2
cdr3_nt: TGTGCCAGCAGCCCCAGGACAGGGGGAGTAGGAGAGACCCAGTACTTC
cdr3_aa: CASSPRTGGVGETQYF

d_call: NA
j_call: TRBJ2-5
clone_size: NA
v_call: TRBV3-1
cdr3_nt: TGTGCCAGCAGCCAAGGGGGGACAGCGGGTTTCAACAATGAGCAGTACTTC
cdr3_aa: CASSQGGTAGFNNEQYF

d_call: TRBD1
j_call: TRBJ2-2
clone_size: NA
v_call: TRBV29-1
cdr3_nt: TGCAGCGTTGCACAGGGGGGGAACACCGGGGAGCTGTTTTTT
cdr3_aa: CSVAQGGNTGELFF

d_call: NA
j_call: TRBJ1-5
clone_size: NA
v_call: TRBV6-2/TRBV6-3
cdr3_nt: TGTGCCAGCAATACACCGGCGGGGCAGCCCCAGCATTTT
cdr3_aa: CASNTPAGQPQHF

d_call: TRBD2
j_call: TRBJ2-5
clone_size: NA
v_call: TRBV5-6
cdr3_nt: TGTGCCAGCAGCTTGGAACTAGCGGGGGGAGAGACCCAGTACTTC
cdr3_aa: CASSLELAGGETQYF

d_call: TRBD1
j_call: TRBJ1-2
clone_size: few
v_call: TRBV4-1
cdr3_nt: TGCGCCAGCAGCCAACCCCGGGACAGGGGTGGCTACACCTTC
cdr3_aa: CASSQPRDRGGYTF

d_call: NA
j_call: TRBJ2-7
clone_size: few
v_call: TRBV15
cdr3_nt: TGTGCCACCAGCAGAGATCGATTGACAGGAGCCTACGAGCAGTACTTC
cdr3_aa: CATSRDRLTGAYEQYF

d_call: NA
j_call: TRBJ1-6
clone_size: NA
v_call: TRBV10-3
cdr3_nt: TGTGCCATCAGAGAGCATACAGGGATACGGGAAAATAATTCACCCCTCCACTTT
cdr3_aa: CAIREHTGIRENNSPLHF

d_call: NA
j_call: TRBJ1-4
clone_size: few
v_call: TRBV29-1
cdr3_nt: TGCAGCGCCTACGCTTCAGGGAGCGAAAAACTGTTTTTT
cdr3_aa: CSAYASGSEKLFF

d_call: NA
j_call: TRBJ1-4
clone_size: NA
v_call: TRBV5-1
cdr3_nt: TGCGCCAGCAGCCTTCGGATCAATGAAAAACTGTTTTTT
cdr3_aa: CASSLRINEKLFF

d_call: TRBD2
j_call: TRBJ2-1
clone_size: few
v_call: TRBV27
cdr3_nt: TGTGCCAGCACCCCGAGCGGGGGGCCCCCTAATGAGCAGTTCTTC
cdr3_aa: CASTPSGGPPNEQFF

d_call: NA
j_call: TRBJ2-7
clone_size: many
v_call: TRBV6-5
cdr3_nt: TGTGCCAGCAGTTACTTTGTGGGAGGGGGGGCCGAGCAGTACTTC
cdr3_aa: CASSYFVGGGAEQYF

d_call: TRBD1
j_call: TRBJ1-1
clone_size: NA
v_call: TRBV5-1
cdr3_nt: TGCGCCAGCAGGAGGGGACAGATGAACACTGAAGCTTTCTTT
cdr3_aa: CASRRGQMNTEAFF

d_call: NA
j_call: TRBJ2-1
clone_size: few
v_call: TRBV20-1
cdr3_nt: TGCAGTGCTAGAGATCAAGCTTACAATGAGCAGTTCTTC
cdr3_aa: CSARDQAYNEQFF

d_call: TRBD1
j_call: TRBJ1-5
clone_size: NA
v_call: TRBV27
cdr3_nt: TGTGCCAGCAGCCCAGGGGCCAGGGGGAGCCTGAGCAATCAGCCCCAGCATTTT
cdr3_aa: CASSPGARGSLSNQPQHF

d_call: NA
j_call: TRBJ1-5
clone_size: NA
v_call: TRBV20-1
cdr3_nt: TGCAGTGCTTCATGGGGTCCTAATCAGCCCCAGCATTTT
cdr3_aa: CSASWGPNQPQHF

d_call: TRBD2
j_call: TRBJ2-1
clone_size: NA
v_call: TRBV7-6
cdr3_nt: TGTGCCAGCGGAGCGGGGGGGCCCTCCTACAATGAGCAGTTCTTC
cdr3_aa: CASGAGGPSYNEQFF

d_call: NA
j_call: TRBJ2-4
clone_size: once
v_call: TRBV29-1
cdr3_nt: TGCAGCGTTAAGAATCTCTACAATGAGCAGTACTTC
cdr3_aa: CSVKNLYNEQYF

d_call: NA
j_call: TRBJ2-7
clone_size: NA
v_call: TRBV20-1
cdr3_nt: TGCAGTGCTAGAGATAGTAGGACAGCCTCCTACGAGCAGTACTTC
cdr3_aa: CSARDSRTASYEQYF

d_call: TRBD2
j_call: TRBJ2-5
clone_size: many
v_call: TRBV7-2
cdr3_nt: TGTGCCAGCAGCTTAACGTGGGAGGGAGAGACCCAGTACTTC
cdr3_aa: CASSLTWEGETQYF